The T cell receptor beta chain under discussion was sequenced for a study of T-cell memory formation after mild COVID-19. TCRdb ran MiXCR on the 5' RACE reads and lists one entry per CDR3 protein. The sample consists of about 300,000 distinct CDR3 sequences, just under 20% of them appearing once. Trimming stripped 3 bases from V and 7 bases from J, with 15 bases between. Germline V gene data show CDR1 as MNHNY and CDR2 as SVGAGI (reference sequence). The CDR3 length is 14 residues. The chain recombines TRBV6-6 with TRBJ2-5; possibly TRBD1 for D (6 bases). The sequence derives from a man between 18 and 35 years old who had mild COVID-19 (a few samples of this study predate the infection). Cell type and time point are not known. The sample comprised PBMCs or a T cell subset sorted from them (not recorded which). The chain's CDR3 is CASSYQGPQGTQYF. The CDR3 DNA reads as TGTGCCAGCAGTTATCAGGGGCCGCAGGGGACCCAGTACTTC.